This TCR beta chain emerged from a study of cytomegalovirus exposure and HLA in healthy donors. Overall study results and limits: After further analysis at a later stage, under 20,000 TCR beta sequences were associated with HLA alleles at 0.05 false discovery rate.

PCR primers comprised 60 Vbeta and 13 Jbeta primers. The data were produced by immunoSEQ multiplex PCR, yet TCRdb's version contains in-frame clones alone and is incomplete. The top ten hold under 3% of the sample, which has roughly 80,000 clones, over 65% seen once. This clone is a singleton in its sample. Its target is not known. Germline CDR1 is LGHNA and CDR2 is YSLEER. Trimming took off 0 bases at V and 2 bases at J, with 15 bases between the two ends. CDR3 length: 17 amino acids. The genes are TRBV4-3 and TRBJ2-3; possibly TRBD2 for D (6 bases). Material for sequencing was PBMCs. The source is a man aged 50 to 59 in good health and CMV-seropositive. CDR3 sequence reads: CASSQDRGFDHTDTQYF. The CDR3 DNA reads TGCGCCAGCAGCCAAGATCGGGGGTTCGACCACACAGATACGCAGTATTTT.